This T cell receptor beta chain appears in the sequencing data of a study of beta chain features in type 1 diabetes. At the level of the study: Investigators examined under 140 million sorted cells across all samples.

The sequenced template was cDNA made from the entire isolated RNA. Data came from immunoSEQ multiplex PCR; TCRdb stores just in-frame clones and leaves some out. The table includes about 400,000 clones, roughly an eighth detected once. Study observations and caveats: There was no resolution here of whether HLA type influences TCRB rearrangement. Patients and controls would be equally affected if PCR favored shorter templates. When Type 1 diabetes patients were examined, their TCRB CDR3s proved moderately but significantly shorter in all four CD4+ subsets. Type 1 diabetes patients showed fewer insertions and more deletions at VDJ junctions.

V was cut by 5 bases and J by 1 base, with 10 bases left in between. CDR1 is SGHTA, CDR2 FQGTGA, per germline. There are 14 residues in the CDR3. This clone has just a few counts. What it recognizes is unknown. The source material was naive CD4+ T cells from blood. This chain connects TRBV7-3 to TRBJ2-3; D not certain. This TCR came from a woman aged 18-29 years with type 1 diabetes. In nucleotides, the CDR3 is TGTGCCAGCAGCCGCGACCGGGGCACAGATACGCAGTATTTT. Its protein product is CASSRDRGTDTQYF.